These T cell receptor beta chains were read from a single sample in a study of OX40 agonist ivuxolimab in advanced cancers. Produced via immunoSEQ multiplex PCR; TCRdb's table is partial and in-frame only. This table holds some 80,000 clones, roughly 90% found once. The material was CD4+ or CD8+ T cells sorted from blood, obtained in a trial of the OX40 agonist ivuxolimab. The receptors were gathered from an adult with an advanced solid tumor such as melanoma, head and neck, liver or kidney cancer. Both conserved end residues are part of each CDR3. A D gene is named only where the DNA matches it firmly. Size tells how often a clone was seen (once, few, many) or the class of an expanded clone, and some rows leave it out.

d_call,v_call,clone_size,j_call,cdr3_aa,cdr3_nt
NA,TRBV28,few,TRBJ2-5,CASSLQGLNGRETQYF,TGTGCCAGCAGTTTACAGGGTTTGAACGGACGGGAGACCCAGTACTTC
NA,TRBV6-1,few,TRBJ1-1,CASTDRGLKGAFF,TGTGCCAGCACCGATAGGGGACTTAAGGGAGCTTTCTTT
TRBD2,TRBV5-1,once,TRBJ2-7,CASSPDLAGGYSEQYF,TGCGCCAGCAGCCCCGACTTAGCGGGGGGGTATAGCGAGCAGTACTTC
NA,TRBV29-1,NA,TRBJ2-5,CSVGQLGGRGETQYF,TGCAGCGTTGGACAATTGGGGGGCAGGGGGGAGACCCAGTACTTC
NA,TRBV19,NA,TRBJ1-4,CASSILQGSPNEKLFF,TGTGCCAGTAGTATATTGCAGGGTAGTCCTAATGAAAAACTGTTTTTT
TRBD2,TRBV29-1,NA,TRBJ2-3,CSAPALAGNTQYF,TGCAGCGCCCCGGCTCTAGCGGGGAATACGCAGTATTTT
NA,TRBV30,NA,TRBJ1-1,CAWTVGQKAFF,TGTGCCTGGACCGTGGGACAAAAAGCTTTCTTT
NA,TRBV6-6,NA,TRBJ1-1,CASSSPTGGTEAFF,TGTGCCAGCAGTTCCCCGACGGGCGGCACTGAAGCTTTCTTT
NA,TRBV20-1,NA,TRBJ1-2,CSAREPKGYTF,TGCAGTGCTAGAGAGCCCAAGGGCTACACCTTC
TRBD1,TRBV29-1,NA,TRBJ1-1,CSVRELIGGGDTEAFF,TGCAGCGTACGAGAACTCATAGGGGGCGGGGACACTGAAGCTTTCTTT
TRBD1,TRBV27,NA,TRBJ1-1,CAGTHAGGAAFF,TGTGCCGGCACCCATGCAGGGGGGGCGGCTTTCTTT
NA,TRBV6-5,NA,TRBJ1-2,CASTPGSGYTF,TGTGCCAGCACTCCCGGATCTGGCTACACCTTC
NA,TRBV10-3,few,TRBJ1-3,CAISTGNPGNTIYF,TGTGCCATCAGCACAGGGAACCCTGGAAACACCATATATTTT
NA,TRBV7-2,NA,TRBJ1-5,CASSLDGAWEPQHF,TGTGCCAGCAGCTTAGATGGGGCGTGGGAGCCCCAGCATTTT
NA,TRBV12-1,few,TRBJ1-2,CASRSDRVFSNYGYTF,TGTGCCAGCAGATCCGACCGGGTCTTTTCTAACTATGGCTACACCTTC
TRBD1,TRBV18,NA,TRBJ2-2,CASSPPYGTAAKTSNTGELFF,TGTGCCAGCTCACCACCGTATGGGACAGCAGCTAAGACTTCGAACACCGGGGAGCTGTTTTTT
TRBD1,TRBV7-9,NA,TRBJ2-7,CASSFWDRAYEQYF,TGTGCCAGCAGCTTCTGGGACAGAGCCTACGAGCAGTACTTC
NA,TRBV27,NA,TRBJ2-1,CASSLWASNEQFF,TGTGCCAGCAGTTTATGGGCTTCCAATGAGCAGTTCTTC
NA,TRBV19,NA,TRBJ2-7,CASSSRHLDTYEQYF,TGTGCCAGTAGTTCCCGACATTTAGACACCTACGAGCAGTACTTC
TRBD1,TRBV15,few,TRBJ1-2,CATSRGYWAGQGKDNYGYTF,TGTGCCACCAGCAGAGGCTATTGGGCGGGACAGGGGAAAGATAACTATGGCTACACCTTC
NA,TRBV27,NA,TRBJ1-2,CASSSRTAGGYTF,TGTGCCAGCAGTTCGAGGACAGCTGGTGGCTACACCTTC
NA,TRBV7-9,NA,TRBJ1-5,CASSLLNQPQHF,TGTGCCAGCAGCCTACTTAATCAGCCCCAGCATTTT
NA,TRBV7-2,NA,TRBJ1-5,CASSFGEGAGQPQHF,TGTGCCAGCAGCTTTGGGGAGGGCGCGGGACAGCCCCAGCATTTT
NA,TRBV5-1,NA,TRBJ2-6,CASSLAGAPGANVLTF,TGCGCCAGCAGCTTGGCGGGAGCCCCCGGGGCCAACGTCCTGACTTTC
NA,TRBV25-1,NA,TRBJ2-1,CASRPNPGLPQDEQFF,TGTGCCAGCAGACCAAACCCGGGACTCCCTCAAGATGAGCAGTTCTTC
TRBD2,TRBV5-1,once,TRBJ2-2,CASSFGLAGILTGELFF,TGCGCCAGCAGCTTCGGACTAGCGGGAATTCTGACCGGGGAGCTGTTTTTT
NA,TRBV11-2,NA,TRBJ1-1,CASSSPRAGRTEAFF,TGTGCCAGCAGCTCACCCCGAGCAGGGCGGACTGAAGCTTTCTTT
TRBD2,TRBV2,once,TRBJ2-2,CASRALAGYTGELFF,TGTGCCAGCAGGGCACTAGCGGGGTACACCGGGGAGCTGTTTTTT
NA,TRBV2,once,TRBJ1-5,CASSEEGLNQPQHF,TGTGCCAGCAGTGAAGAAGGGCTGAATCAGCCCCAGCATTTT
TRBD2,TRBV28,NA,TRBJ2-7,CASSIVTSGTYEQYF,TGTGCCAGCAGTATCGTGACTAGCGGGACCTACGAGCAGTACTTC
TRBD1,TRBV30,NA,TRBJ1-5,CAWRDRGHDQPQHF,TGTGCCTGGAGGGACAGGGGGCATGATCAGCCCCAGCATTTT
NA,TRBV6-6,NA,TRBJ1-2,CASSAPGGGYGYTF,TGTGCCAGCAGTGCACCGGGGGGGGGCTATGGCTACACCTTC
TRBD1,TRBV5-1,NA,TRBJ2-5,CASSSGQGGETQYF,TGCGCCAGCAGCTCGGGACAGGGAGGGGAGACCCAGTACTTC
NA,TRBV6-5,NA,TRBJ1-2,CASSYKAPNYGYTF,TGTGCCAGCAGTTACAAGGCCCCTAACTATGGCTACACCTTC
NA,TRBV28,NA,TRBJ1-2,CASTSGTALYGYTF,TGTGCCAGCACCTCTGGAACTGCCCTATATGGCTACACCTTT
TRBD1,TRBV5-1,NA,TRBJ1-1,CASSFTGELTEAFF,TGCGCCAGCAGCTTCACAGGGGAACTCACTGAAGCTTTCTTT
NA,TRBV6-6,NA,TRBJ2-3,CASSYPGLGTDTQYF,TGTGCCAGCAGTTACCCGGGACTGGGCACAGATACGCAGTATTTT
TRBD2,TRBV7-2,NA,TRBJ2-1,CASSLEASGGGSYNEQFF,TGTGCCAGCAGCTTAGAGGCTAGCGGGGGAGGCTCCTACAATGAGCAGTTCTTC
NA,TRBV5-4,NA,TRBJ2-4,CASSLVRGDIQYF,TGTGCCAGCAGCTTGGTCAGAGGAGACATTCAGTACTTC
NA,TRBV30,NA,TRBJ1-5,CAWGLGLNQPQHF,TGTGCCTGGGGTCTGGGGCTCAATCAGCCCCAGCATTTT
TRBD1,TRBV28,NA,TRBJ2-7,CATKGDRGAVQYF,TGTGCCACCAAGGGGGACAGGGGGGCAGTGCAGTACTTC
TRBD2,TRBV5-1,NA,TRBJ2-2,CASSPNLWGGTGELFF,TGCGCCAGCAGCCCAAATCTCTGGGGGGGCACCGGGGAGCTGTTTTTT
NA,TRBV19,NA,TRBJ2-7,CASSPGQKMYF,TGTGCCAGTTCGCCGGGACAAAAAATGTACTTC
TRBD2,TRBV19,once,TRBJ2-2,CASSKAGAGTGELFF,TGTGCCAGTAGTAAGGCGGGAGCGGGCACCGGGGAGCTGTTTTTT
NA,TRBV15,NA,TRBJ2-2,CATSRGPNTGELFF,TGTGCCACCAGCAGAGGACCGAACACCGGGGAGCTGTTTTTT
NA,TRBV5-1,once,TRBJ2-2,CASSRGGATTGELFF,TGCGCCAGCAGCCGAGGGGGGGCTACCACCGGGGAGCTGTTTTTT